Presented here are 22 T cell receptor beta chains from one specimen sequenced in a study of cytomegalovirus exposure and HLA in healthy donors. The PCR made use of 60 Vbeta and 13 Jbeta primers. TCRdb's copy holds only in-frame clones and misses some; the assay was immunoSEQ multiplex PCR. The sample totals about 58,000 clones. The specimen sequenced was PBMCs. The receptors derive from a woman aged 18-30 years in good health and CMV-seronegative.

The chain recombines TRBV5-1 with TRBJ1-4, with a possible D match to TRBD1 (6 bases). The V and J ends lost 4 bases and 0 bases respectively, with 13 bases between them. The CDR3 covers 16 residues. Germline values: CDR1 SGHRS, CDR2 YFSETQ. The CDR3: CASSPQGYATNEKLFF. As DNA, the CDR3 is TGCGCCAGCAGCCCACAGGGATATGCAACTAATGAAAAACTGTTTTTT.

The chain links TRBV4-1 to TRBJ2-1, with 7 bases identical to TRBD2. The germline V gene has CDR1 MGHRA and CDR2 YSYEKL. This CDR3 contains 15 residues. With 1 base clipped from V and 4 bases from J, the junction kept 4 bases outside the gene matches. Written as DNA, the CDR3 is TGCGCCAGCAGCCAAGGGCTAGCGGTGTACAATGAGCAGTTCTTC. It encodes CASSQGLAVYNEQFF.

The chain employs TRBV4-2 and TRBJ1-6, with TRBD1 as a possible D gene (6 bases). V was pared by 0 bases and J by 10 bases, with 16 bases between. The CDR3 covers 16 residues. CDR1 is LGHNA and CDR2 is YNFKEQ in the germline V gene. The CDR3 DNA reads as TGTGCCAGCAGCCAAGATGCGGGGGCGGAATGGTCACCCCTCCACTTT. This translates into CASSQDAGAEWSPLHF.

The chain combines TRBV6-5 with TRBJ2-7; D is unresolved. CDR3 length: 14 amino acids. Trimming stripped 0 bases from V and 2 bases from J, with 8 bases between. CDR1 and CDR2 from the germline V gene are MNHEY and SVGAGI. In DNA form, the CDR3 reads TGTGCCAGCAGTTACTCTCCCCTACCCTACGAGCAGTACTTC. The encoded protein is CASSYSPLPYEQYF.

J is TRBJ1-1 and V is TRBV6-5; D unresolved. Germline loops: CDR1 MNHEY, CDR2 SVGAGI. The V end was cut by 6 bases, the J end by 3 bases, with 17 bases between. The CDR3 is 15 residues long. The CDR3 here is CASSLYRPGDTEAFF. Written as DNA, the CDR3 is TGTGCCAGCAGCCTCTATCGGCCCGGGGACACTGAAGCTTTCTTT.

CDR3 sequence: CASSLGAGGSYGYTF. DNA of the CDR3: TGTGCCAGCAGTTTAGGGGCAGGGGGCAGCTATGGCTACACCTTC. The V and J genes are TRBV28 and TRBJ1-2; 8 bases are shared with TRBD1. This CDR3 has 15 amino acids. Germline lookup yields CDR1 MDHEN and CDR2 SYDVKM. With V trimmed by 2 bases and J by 4 bases, 6 bases remained unmatched.

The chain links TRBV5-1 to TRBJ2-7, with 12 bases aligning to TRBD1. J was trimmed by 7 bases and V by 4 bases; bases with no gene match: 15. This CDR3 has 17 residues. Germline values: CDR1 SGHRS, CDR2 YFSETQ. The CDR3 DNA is TGCGCCAGCAGCGTAAGGGTCGGGACAGGGGGCTTTAAAGAGCAGTACTTC. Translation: CASSVRVGTGGFKEQYF.

CDR3 bases: TGTGCCAGCAGCTTACGACAGGGGATCACTGAAGCTTTCTTT. Its protein product is CASSLRQGITEAFF. J is TRBJ1-1 and V is TRBV7-8; 8 bases map to TRBD1. V lost 2 bases and J lost 4; bases outside the gene matches: 3. The germline gives CDR1 SGHVS, CDR2 FQNEAQ. The CDR3 is made up of 14 amino acids.

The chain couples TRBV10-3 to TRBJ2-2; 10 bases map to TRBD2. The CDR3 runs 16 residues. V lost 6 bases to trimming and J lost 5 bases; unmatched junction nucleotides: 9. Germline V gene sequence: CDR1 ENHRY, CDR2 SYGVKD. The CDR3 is CAIRTSGTSETGELFF. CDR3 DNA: TGTGCCATCAGAACCTCCGGGACTAGCGAAACCGGGGAGCTGTTTTTT.

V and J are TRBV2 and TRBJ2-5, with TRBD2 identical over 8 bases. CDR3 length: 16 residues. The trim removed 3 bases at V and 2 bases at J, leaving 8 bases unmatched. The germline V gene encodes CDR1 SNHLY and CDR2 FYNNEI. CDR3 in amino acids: CASSESNRGGQETQYF. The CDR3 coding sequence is TGTGCCAGCAGTGAGTCGAACCGGGGGGGGCAAGAGACCCAGTACTTC.

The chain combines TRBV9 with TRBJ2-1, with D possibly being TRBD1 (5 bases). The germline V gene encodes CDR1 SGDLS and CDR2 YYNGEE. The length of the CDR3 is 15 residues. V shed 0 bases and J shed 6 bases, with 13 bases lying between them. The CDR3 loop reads CASSVVGQGSNEQFF. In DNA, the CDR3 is TGTGCCAGCAGCGTAGTGGGGCAGGGATCCAATGAGCAGTTCTTC.

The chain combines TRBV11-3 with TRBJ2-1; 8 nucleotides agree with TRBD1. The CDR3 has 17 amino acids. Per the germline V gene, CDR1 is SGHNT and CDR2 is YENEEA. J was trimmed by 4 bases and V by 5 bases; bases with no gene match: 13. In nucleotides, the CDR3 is TGTGCCAGCAGCCCGGACAGGGTTTTAGGGGTTTACAATGAGCAGTTCTTC. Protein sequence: CASSPDRVLGVYNEQFF.

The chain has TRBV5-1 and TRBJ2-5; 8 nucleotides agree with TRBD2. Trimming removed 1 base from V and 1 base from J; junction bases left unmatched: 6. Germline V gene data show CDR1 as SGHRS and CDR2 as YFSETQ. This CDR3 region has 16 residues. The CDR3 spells CASSLPAGGPQETQYF. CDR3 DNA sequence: TGCGCCAGCAGCTTGCCGGCGGGAGGCCCCCAAGAGACCCAGTACTTC.

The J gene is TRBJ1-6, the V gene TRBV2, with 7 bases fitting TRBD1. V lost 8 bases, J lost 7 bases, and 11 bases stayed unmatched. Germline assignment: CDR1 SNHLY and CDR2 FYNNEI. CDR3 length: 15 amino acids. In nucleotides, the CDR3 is TGTGCCAGCGGAGGGGGCGAACGGGGCAATTCACCCCTCCACTTT. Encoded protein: CASGGGERGNSPLHF.

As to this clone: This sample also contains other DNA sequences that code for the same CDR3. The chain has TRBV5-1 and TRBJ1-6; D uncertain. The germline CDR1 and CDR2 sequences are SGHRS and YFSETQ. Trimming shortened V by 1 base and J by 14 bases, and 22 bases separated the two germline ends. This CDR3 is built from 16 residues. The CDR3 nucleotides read TGCGCCAGCAGCTTGAATTCGGCCATGGATGCTCTAGCCCTCCACTTT. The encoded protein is CASSLNSAMDALALHF.

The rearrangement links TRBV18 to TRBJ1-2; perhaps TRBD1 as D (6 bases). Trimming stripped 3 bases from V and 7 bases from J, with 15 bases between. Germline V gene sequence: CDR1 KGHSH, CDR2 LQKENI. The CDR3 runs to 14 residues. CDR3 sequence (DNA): TGTGCCAGCTCACCGGACAGCGCTTTACGTGGCTACACCTTC. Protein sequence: CASSPDSALRGYTF.

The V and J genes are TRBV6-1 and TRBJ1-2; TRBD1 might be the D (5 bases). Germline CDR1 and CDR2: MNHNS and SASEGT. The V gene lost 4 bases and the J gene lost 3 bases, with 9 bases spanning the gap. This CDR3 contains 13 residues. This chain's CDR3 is CASSGEGHYGYTF. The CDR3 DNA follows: TGTGCCAGCAGTGGGGAGGGGCACTATGGCTACACCTTC.

The CDR3 DNA is TGTGCCATCTCGACTAGCGGGAGAGAAAATGAGCAGTTCTTC. Amino acid sequence: CAISTSGRENEQFF. This chain joins TRBV10-3 and TRBJ2-1, with 12 bases identical to TRBD2. The CDR3 runs 14 residues. In germline, CDR1 is ENHRY, CDR2 SYGVKD. J gave up 7 bases and V 8 bases, and 6 bases lay outside the gene matches.

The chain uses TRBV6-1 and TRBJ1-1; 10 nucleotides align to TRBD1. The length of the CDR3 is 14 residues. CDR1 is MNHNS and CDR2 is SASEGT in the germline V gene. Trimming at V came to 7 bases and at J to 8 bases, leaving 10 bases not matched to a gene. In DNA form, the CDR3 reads TGTGCCAGCAACCACCGGGACAGGGGTCCCGAAGCTTTCTTT. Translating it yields CASNHRDRGPEAFF.

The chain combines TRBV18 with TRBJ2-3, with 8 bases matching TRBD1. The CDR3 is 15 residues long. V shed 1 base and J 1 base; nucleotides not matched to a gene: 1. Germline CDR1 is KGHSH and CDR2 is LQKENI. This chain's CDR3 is CASSPRGQGTDTQYF. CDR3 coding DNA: TGTGCCAGCTCACCACGGGGACAGGGCACAGATACGCAGTATTTT.

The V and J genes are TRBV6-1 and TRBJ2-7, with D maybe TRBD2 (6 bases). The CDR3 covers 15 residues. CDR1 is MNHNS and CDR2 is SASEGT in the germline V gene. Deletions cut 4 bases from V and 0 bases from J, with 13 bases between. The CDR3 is CASSARDGNSYEQYF. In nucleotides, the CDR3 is TGTGCCAGCAGTGCGCGGGACGGCAACTCCTACGAGCAGTACTTC.

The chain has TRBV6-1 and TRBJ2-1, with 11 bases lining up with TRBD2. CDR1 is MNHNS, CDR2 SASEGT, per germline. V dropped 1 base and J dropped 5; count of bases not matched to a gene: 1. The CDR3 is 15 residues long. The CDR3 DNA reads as TGTGCCAGCAGTGAAGTAGCGGGAGGGGACAATGAGCAGTTCTTC. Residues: CASSEVAGGDNEQFF.